Below are 31 T cell receptor beta chains sequenced from a single sample in a study of regulatory T cells in long-lasting Graves disease. Time point of the sample: newly diagnosed GD, antithyroid drugs for less than 3 months. TCR sequences were obtained from RNA taken from PBMCs. HTBI primers from iRepertoire and Arm-PCR of CDR3 regions yielded the TCR beta libraries. From the multiplex PCR reads, TCRdb called clonotypes with MiXCR, one entry per CDR3 protein. The sample consists of hundreds of thousands of distinct CDR3 sequences, about 13% of them appearing once. The sample was also linked to a second study, of T cells in Graves' hyperthyroidism and ophthalmopathy.

This specimen consisted of peripheral blood mononuclear cells (PBMCs), obtained at new diagnosis, from a patient treated with antithyroid drugs. The receptors shown here come from a man in his thirties or forties with Graves disease.

This clonotype showed up many times. This rearrangement joins TRBV5-1 to TRBJ2-7; 13 bases agree with TRBD2. The CDR3 length is 15 residues. Germline loops: CDR1 SGHRS, CDR2 YFSETQ. The ends lost 4 bases at V and 5 bases at J; junction bases unmatched: 6. The CDR3 nucleotides are TGCGCCAGCAGCCGAGGGACTAGCGGGAACCACGAGCAGTACTTC. This sequence encodes CASSRGTSGNHEQYF.

The chain carries TRBV7-3 and TRBJ2-2; weak D call: TRBD2 (6 bases). In germline, CDR1 is SGHTA, CDR2 FQGTGA. Trimming stripped 4 bases from V and 6 bases from J, with 6 bases between. The CDR3 runs 12 residues. This chain's CDR3 is CASSWGAGELFF. In nucleotides, the CDR3 is TGTGCCAGCAGCTGGGGGGCCGGGGAGCTGTTTTTT.

This clonotype has at least ten counts. The chain links TRBV28 to TRBJ2-7, with a weak D call TRBD2 (5 bases). This CDR3 comprises 14 residues. Looked up from germline, CDR1 is MDHEN and CDR2 is SYDVKM. The V and J ends lost 7 bases and 2 bases respectively, with 15 bases between them. This CDR3 is CASIGRDPTYEQYF. CDR3 in DNA: TGTGCCAGCATCGGCCGGGATCCTACCTACGAGCAGTACTTC.

The V call is TRBV18, the J call TRBJ1-2; possibly TRBD1 for D (6 bases). CDR1 is KGHSH and CDR2 is LQKENI in the germline V gene. CDR3 size: 12 residues. Trimming removed 3 bases from V and 11 bases from J, with 13 bases in between. CDR3 DNA sequence: TGTGCCAGCTCACCCCACAACAGGGAATACACCTTC. Its translation: CASSPHNREYTF.

The chain joins TRBV7-9 to TRBJ1-2; 10 bases fit TRBD1. V lost 5 bases to trimming and J lost 7 bases; unmatched junction nucleotides: 13. CDR1 and CDR2 from the germline V gene are SEHNR and FQNEAQ (reference sequence). The CDR3 runs to 16 residues. The CDR3 bases are TGTGCCAGCAGCCTGGGACAGGGGTTGGAGCTGGCTGGCTACACCTTC. This sequence encodes CASSLGQGLELAGYTF.

This clonotype was found many times. V usage is TRBV27 and J usage is TRBJ2-2, with 7 bases that match TRBD2. Germline V gene lookup returns CDR1 MNHEY and CDR2 SMNVEV (reference sequence). Losses at the gene ends were 7 bases for V and 3 bases for J; bases not matched to a gene: 8. This CDR3 has 15 residues. The CDR3 nucleotides are TGTGCCAGCAATACGATTACTAGCGACACCGGGGAGCTGTTTTTT. Residues: CASNTITSDTGELFF.

The chain links TRBV5-1 to TRBJ1-4; maybe TRBD1 (5 bases). The CDR3 runs 16 residues. Per the germline V gene, CDR1 is SGHRS and CDR2 is YFSETQ. The germline V and J ends were trimmed by 4 bases and 0 bases, with 13 bases remaining between them. The CDR3 is CASSRDGGSTNEKLFF. DNA for the CDR3: TGCGCCAGCAGCCGGGACGGAGGATCAACTAATGAAAAACTGTTTTTT.

Ten or more counts support this clonotype. The CDR3 here is CASSLMGYQPQHF. The CDR3 nucleotides are TGTGCCAGCAGCTTAATGGGGTATCAGCCCCAGCATTTT. V usage is TRBV7-8 and J usage is TRBJ1-5; D gene ambiguous. The V end lost 2 bases, the J end lost 5 bases, and 7 bases lay between the germline ends. The germline gives CDR1 SGHVS, CDR2 FQNEAQ. There are 13 residues in the CDR3.

In this sample, this clonotype turned up a few times. The V call is TRBV7-9, the J call TRBJ2-1; 11 positions match TRBD2. CDR3 length: 16 residues. V gave up 5 bases and J gave up 4 bases; unmatched junction bases: 7. Per germline, CDR1 SEHNR and CDR2 FQNEAQ (reference sequence). In DNA form, the CDR3 reads TGTGCCAGCAGCGCCGGACTAGCGGGTTGGTACAATGAGCAGTTCTTC. This codes for CASSAGLAGWYNEQFF.

This clonotype was seen a few times. This chain connects TRBV4-1 to TRBJ2-4; weak D call: TRBD2 (6 bases). There are 17 residues in the CDR3. Between the trimmed V and J ends, which lost 6 bases and 1 base, there was a span of 19 bases. CDR1 and CDR2 from the germline V gene are MGHRA and YSYEKL. The CDR3 loop reads CASRPLGRSFAKNIQYF. CDR3 bases: TGCGCCAGCAGGCCACTCGGGAGATCGTTCGCCAAAAACATTCAGTACTTC.

For this clonotype: A much larger clone differs from this one at a single base, so this may be a read error. V usage is TRBV3-1 and J usage is TRBJ2-1; the D gene could be TRBD1 or TRBD2 (5 bases each). From germline, CDR1 is LGHDT and CDR2 YNNKEL (reference sequence). This CDR3 contains 14 residues. V lost 2 bases and J 6 bases, leaving 11 bases between the germline ends. The CDR3 sequence: CASSQNGATNEQFF. In nucleotides, the CDR3 is TGTGCCAGCAGCCAAAACGGGGCCACCAATGAGCAGTTCTTC.

This clonotype has at least ten counts. The V call is TRBV7-3, the J call TRBJ1-2, with a tentative D call TRBD1 (5 bases). Germline CDR1 reads SGHTA; CDR2 reads FQGTGA. The CDR3 loop spans 15 amino acids. V was pared by 1 base and J by 8 bases, with 17 bases between. CDR3 nucleotides: TGTGCCAGCAGCTTAATCCGCTGGGGGGAGCGGGGCTACACCTTC. This translates into CASSLIRWGERGYTF.

The V and J genes are TRBV27 and TRBJ2-7, with TRBD1 matching over 8 bases. The CDR3 spans 15 residues. Trimming took 6 bases from V and 3 from J; bases not matched to a gene: 10. The germline CDR1 and CDR2 sequences are MNHEY and SMNVEV (reference sequence). The CDR3 bases are TGTGCCAGCAGCCTGACCAGGGGGCCCTTCTACGAGCAGTACTTC. Its translation: CASSLTRGPFYEQYF.

This clonotype showed up just a few times. The V and J genes are TRBV6-4 and TRBJ2-3; D call uncertain. Trimming cost V 6 bases and J 3 bases, with 10 bases left between them. Germline CDR1 is MRHNA and CDR2 is SNTAGT. This CDR3 has 13 residues. The chain's CDR3 is CASSAGRTDTQYF. The CDR3 DNA is TGTGCCAGCAGCGCCGGGCGAACAGATACGCAGTATTTT.

This clonotype was recorded at least ten times. The genes are TRBV12-3 or TRBV12-4 and TRBJ2-7; 9 bases are a match to TRBD2. The CDR3 length is 15 residues. The trim removed 4 bases at V and 5 bases at J, leaving 9 bases unmatched. CDR3 residues: CASSSSPGLADEQYF. The CDR3 nucleotides are TGTGCCAGCAGTTCGAGCCCGGGACTAGCAGACGAGCAGTACTTC.

This clonotype was recorded many times. The chain employs TRBV19 and TRBJ1-2; 7 nucleotides agree with TRBD1. Per germline, CDR1 LNHDA and CDR2 SQIVND (reference sequence). The CDR3 has 15 amino acids. Trimming removed 7 bases from V and 2 bases from J; junction bases left unmatched: 10. The CDR3 DNA is TGTGCCAGTAAGGCGAGACAGGGCGTCAACTATGGCTACACCTTC. Protein sequence: CASKARQGVNYGYTF.

This clonotype was seen ten or more times. CDR3 nucleotides: TGCAGCGTTGCCGGGACTAGATCTCGGTACGAGCAGTACTTC. This gives the protein CSVAGTRSRYEQYF. The chain links TRBV29-1 to TRBJ2-7, with 8 bases lining up with TRBD2. The CDR3 length is 14 residues. J lost 4 bases, V lost 4 bases, and 9 bases had no gene match. Per the germline V gene, CDR1 is SQVTM and CDR2 is ANQGSEA.

The gene calls are TRBV7-6 and TRBJ2-2; D is uncertain. The CDR3 totals 14 residues. The V gene lost 2 bases and the J gene lost 4 bases, with 8 bases spanning the gap. Germline V gene data show CDR1 as SGHVS and CDR2 as FNYEAQ. The DNA of the CDR3 is TGTGCCAGCAGCTTAATGACGGCCACCGGGGAGCTGTTTTTT. Its protein product is CASSLMTATGELFF. The full variable domain, with the rest looked up from reference TRBV7-6 and TRBJ2-2, is GAGVSQSPRYKVTKRGQDVALRCDPISGHVSLYWYRQALGQGPEFLTYFNYEAQQDKSGLPNDRFSAERPEGSISTLTIQRTEQRDSAMYRCASSLMTATGELFFGEGSRLTVL.

This clonotype was recorded many times. The chain carries TRBV6-1 and TRBJ1-6, with a possible D match to TRBD1 (6 bases). Trimming stripped 5 bases from V and 10 bases from J, with 18 bases between. CDR3 length: 15 residues. Germline V gene sequence: CDR1 MNHNS, CDR2 SASEGT. CDR3 nucleotide sequence: TGTGCCAGCAGTCACCCCCAGGGGATTGGGTCACCCCTCCACTTT. Translated, it gives CASSHPQGIGSPLHF.

About this clonotype: Given a far larger clone just one base away, this is likely a sequencing read error. Here the CDR3 omits its conserved ending phenylalanine or tryptophan, so a read error is the likely source. The DNA is left out, because the CDR3 cannot be placed on it with certainty; the CDR3 is given as TCRdb lists it. The V gene is TRBV27, the J gene TRBJ2-1; no DNA check was done on the table's D call, TRBD1. A total of 13 residues make up the CDR3, ends included. Germline V CDR1 and CDR2: MNHEY, SMNVEV (reference sequence). CDR3: CASSSIGTDTQYL.

This clonotype was counted many times. The CDR3 nucleotides are TGTGCCAGCAGCGGGAACAGTGGGACCCCTGAAGCTTTCTTT. Encoded protein: CASSGNSGTPEAFF. The rearrangement links TRBV3-1 to TRBJ1-1; D might be TRBD1 (5 bases). Germline CDR1 LGHDT, CDR2 YNNKEL (reference sequence). Trimming took 5 bases from V and 6 from J, leaving 16 bases between them. This CDR3 comprises 14 residues.

In its sample, this clonotype was seen many times. The chain joins TRBV2 to TRBJ2-7; 8 bases line up with TRBD2. With 7 bases clipped from V and 5 bases from J, the junction kept 7 bases outside the gene matches. This CDR3 has 13 amino acids. Germline V lookup: CDR1 SNHLY, CDR2 FYNNEI. The CDR3 nucleotides read TGTGCCAGCATCGGACTAGCATCTGACGAGCAGTACTTC. Translating it yields CASIGLASDEQYF.

The rearrangement links TRBV7-2 to TRBJ1-4; no firm D call. Germline V gene sequence: CDR1 SGHTA, CDR2 FQGNSA. V was cut by 5 bases and J by 5 bases, with 15 bases left in between. The CDR3 has 15 residues. The CDR3 protein is CASSKYPQGNEKLFF. For the CDR3, the DNA is TGTGCCAGCAGCAAATATCCCCAAGGGAATGAAAAACTGTTTTTT.

This clonotype was detected only a few times. The chain couples TRBV20-1 to TRBJ2-1; D gene uncertain. This CDR3 spans 12 amino acids. Per the germline V gene, CDR1 is DFQATT and CDR2 is SNEGSKA (reference sequence). Trimming removed 6 bases from V and 6 bases from J, with 12 bases in between. This CDR3 reads CSAMTRGNEQFF. In nucleotides, the CDR3 is TGCAGTGCGATGACTCGAGGCAATGAGCAGTTCTTC.

This clonotype was detected only a few times. The V and J genes are TRBV3-1 and TRBJ2-7; a possible D gene is TRBD2 (6 bases). The V and J ends lost 7 bases and 8 bases respectively, with 15 bases between them. The CDR3 is 12 amino acids. Germline CDR1 LGHDT, CDR2 YNNKEL (reference sequence). The CDR3 sequence: CASTHLGGQQYF. The CDR3, as DNA: TGTGCCAGCACCCATCTCGGGGGACAGCAGTACTTC.

This clonotype has a count of ten or more. The chain carries TRBV2 and TRBJ1-6; D remains unclear. V lost 2 bases and J lost 2, with 10 bases in between. This CDR3 is built from 16 residues. CDR1 SNHLY and CDR2 FYNNEI come from the germline V gene. As DNA, the CDR3 is TGTGCCAGCAGTGAAAGTCGGGGAACCTATAATTCACCCCTCCACTTT. Translation gives CASSESRGTYNSPLHF.

This clonotype was found many times. V gene TRBV20-1 combines with J gene TRBJ2-7; perhaps TRBD2 as D (7 bases). This CDR3 is built from 14 residues. The germline V gene encodes CDR1 DFQATT and CDR2 SNEGSKA (reference sequence). The CDR3 nucleotides are TGCTCTCCGAAGGGGGGGACGAGCTCCTACGAGCAGTACTTC. Translating it yields CSPKGGTSSYEQYF.

This clonotype was detected ten times or more. This chain links TRBV6-1 with TRBJ2-7; maybe TRBD2 (6 bases). Trimming removed 8 bases from V and 6 bases from J, with 20 bases in between. This CDR3 is 14 amino acids long. Germline V lookup: CDR1 MNHNS, CDR2 SASEGT. The CDR3 DNA reads TGTGCCAGCGGGCTGGGACTTGGAGGAATCGAGCAGTACTTC. Its translation is CASGLGLGGIEQYF.

This clonotype was counted a few times. Its ends do not fully match the called genes, so a read error is possible. The chain uses TRBV13 and TRBJ2-7; D is perhaps TRBD2 (8 bases). The germline V gene has CDR1 PRHDT and CDR2 FYEKMQ (reference sequence). CDR3 length: 15 amino acids. CDR3 sequence reads: CASGFPGGGHYEQYF. The CDR3 nucleotides read TGTGCCAGCGGCTTCCCGGGAGGGGGCCACTACGAGCAGTACTTC.

On this clonotype itself: A read error may be the cause here, since a much bigger clone is one base away. The rearrangement links TRBV6-2 or TRBV6-3 to TRBJ1-5; unclear D gene. This CDR3 comprises 15 residues. CDR1 and CDR2 (germline): MNHEY, SVGEGT. As DNA, the CDR3 is TGTGCCAGCACTACGGGTCCAGCTAGCAATCGGCCCCAGCATTTT. It is translated as CASTTGPASNRPQHF.

About this clonotype itself: A much bigger clone sits one base away, suggesting this may be a read error. Since the CDR3 does not end with the conserved phenylalanine or tryptophan, this likely comes from a read error. No DNA is shown, since the ends of the CDR3 on it are uncertain; the CDR3 is the one TCRdb lists. The chain has TRBV29-1 and TRBJ2-1; TRBD2 reflects the table's D call only, with no check against the DNA. CDR1 is SQVTM, CDR2 ANQGSEA, per germline. The CDR3 region is 15 residues in length, termini included. CDR3 protein: CSVEDLPGSGRGKFY.